The rows below give T cell receptor beta chains drawn from one sample of a study of OX40 agonist ivuxolimab in advanced cancers. Measured with immunoSEQ multiplex PCR; TCRdb has only the in-frame clones, and not every one. The data show some 66,000 clones, roughly four fifths seen once. The sequencing here drew on CD4+ or CD8+ T cells sorted from blood, taken in a trial of the OX40 agonist ivuxolimab. Every receptor here comes from an adult with an advanced solid tumor such as melanoma, head and neck, liver or kidney cancer. The CDR3 runs from the conserved cysteine through the conserved F or W. Each record gives: clone size, D gene, V gene, J gene, CDR3 DNA, CDR3 protein. D genes are given only for firm matches. A clone size is listed for some rows: how often the clone was seen (once, few, many), or a class if it is expanded.

>NA|NA|TRBV7-6|TRBJ1-3
TGTGCCAGCAGCTTAGAATTGCGGGGGGCTCGTGGAAACACCATATATTTT
CASSLELRGARGNTIYF
>NA|NA|TRBV5-8|TRBJ2-2
TGTGCCAGCAGCTTGGGTCAAACGGCGAGGACCGGGGAGCTGTTTTTT
CASSLGQTARTGELFF
>NA|NA|TRBV16|TRBJ2-1
TGTGCCAGCAGCCTTCGGAAAGGCGGGAATGAGCAGTTCTTC
CASSLRKGGNEQFF
>NA|NA|TRBV4-1|TRBJ2-3
TGCGCCAGCAGCCAAGAGAGGTCGTACGCGGTAGCCACAGATACGCAGTATTTT
CASSQERSYAVATDTQYF
>NA|TRBD2|TRBV19|TRBJ2-5
TGTGCCAGTAGGACTAGCGGGGGGTACCAAGAGACCCAGTACTTC
CASRTSGGYQETQYF
>few|NA|TRBV5-6|TRBJ2-2
TGTGCCAGCAGCGAAGGAGGAATGCACACCGGGGAGCTGTTTTTT
CASSEGGMHTGELFF
>NA|TRBD1|TRBV29-1|TRBJ1-4
TGCAGCGCAGGACAGGGGAGGGAAAAACTGTTTTTT
CSAGQGREKLFF
>NA|NA|TRBV11-2|TRBJ2-4
TGTGCCAGCAGCTGGGGTAGGGGGAACATTCAGTACTTC
CASSWGRGNIQYF
>few|NA|TRBV10-2|TRBJ1-6
TGCGCCAGCCTCCGGGACCTTAATTCACCCCTCCACTTT
CASLRDLNSPLHF
>few|NA|TRBV15|TRBJ2-7
TGTGCCACCAGCAGTACGATGGGGGGTCGGGAGCAGTACTTC
CATSSTMGGREQYF
>NA|TRBD2|TRBV6-1|TRBJ2-1
TGTGCCAGCATGATTGTTAGCGGGATTAATGAGCAGTTCTTC
CASMIVSGINEQFF
>NA|NA|TRBV6-1|TRBJ2-4
TGTGCCAGCAGTGAAGCAGGAGGGGGAAACATTCAGTACTTC
CASSEAGGGNIQYF
>NA|TRBD1|TRBV18|TRBJ2-7
TGTGCCAGCTCTCCCGACAGGGGTTCCGAGCAGTACTTC
CASSPDRGSEQYF
>NA|NA|TRBV18|TRBJ1-5
TGTGCCAGCTCGTCGGGGCAGAACAGCAATCAGCCCCAGCATTTT
CASSSGQNSNQPQHF
>NA|NA|TRBV6-5|TRBJ1-1
TGTGCCAGCAGAATAGGACACCATGAAGCTTTCTTT
CASRIGHHEAFF
>NA|TRBD1|TRBV11-1|TRBJ1-5
TGTGCCAGCAGCTTACAGGGGGAAGATCAGCCCCAGCATTTT
CASSLQGEDQPQHF
>NA|NA|TRBV11-2|TRBJ1-4
TGTGCCAGCAGTTCCACTGGGGCAACTAATGAAAAACTGTTTTTT
CASSSTGATNEKLFF
>NA|NA|TRBV7-9|TRBJ2-5
TGTGCCAGCAGCTTAGGGGGGTGGGAGACCCAGTACTTC
CASSLGGWETQYF
>NA|TRBD2|TRBV9|TRBJ2-3
TGTGCCAGCAGCGTAGAAGTAGTGACTAGCGGGAGAGGGGATACGCAGTATTTT
CASSVEVVTSGRGDTQYF
>once|NA|TRBV18|TRBJ2-7
TGTGCCAGCTCACCACCGGGGCAGGTGGATGGAGAGCAGTACTTC
CASSPPGQVDGEQYF
>NA|TRBD2|TRBV5-6|TRBJ2-1
TGTGCCAGCAGCCTGCTAGCGGGGGGACAAGGTCACAATGAGCAGTTCTTC
CASSLLAGGQGHNEQFF
>NA|NA|TRBV6-5|TRBJ1-1
TGTGCCAGCAGTTACTCATCCCCGACAGCTGAAGCTTTCTTT
CASSYSSPTAEAFF
>few|NA|TRBV15|TRBJ2-7
TGTGCCACCAGCATTATAGGCTACGAGCAGTACTTC
CATSIIGYEQYF
>NA|NA|TRBV10-3|TRBJ1-5
TGTGCCATCAGTGAGTCGAAATTGGGCAGGGATCAGCCCCAGCATTTT
CAISESKLGRDQPQHF
>NA|TRBD2|TRBV30|TRBJ2-1
TGTGCCTGGAGTGCGGGGACTAACTACAATGAGCAGTTCTTC
CAWSAGTNYNEQFF
>NA|NA|TRBV19|TRBJ1-1
TGTGCCAGTACCTCGGGACCTAGGTCTGAAGCTTTCTTT
CASTSGPRSEAFF
>NA|TRBD2|TRBV10-3|TRBJ2-2
TGTGCCATCAGTCCCTTGGGAGGGGAAGACACCGGGGAGCTGTTTTTT
CAISPLGGEDTGELFF
>NA|NA|TRBV4-1|TRBJ1-2
TGCGCCAGCAGCCGGGACTCTTATGGCTACACCTTC
CASSRDSYGYTF
>few|TRBD2|TRBV11-1|TRBJ2-1
TGTGCCAGCAGGGCGGCGGGGGGCCACAATGAGCAGTTCTTC
CASRAAGGHNEQFF
>NA|NA|TRBV19|TRBJ1-5
TGTGCCAGTAGTAACCGGCGAACAGGTCAGCCCCAGCATTTT
CASSNRRTGQPQHF
>few|TRBD1|TRBV7-9|TRBJ1-2
TGTGCCAGCACCATACAGGGGGCGTGGGGCTACACCTTC
CASTIQGAWGYTF
>NA|NA|TRBV11-2|TRBJ2-1
TGTGCCAGCAGCTTATCTGGCCCTTACAATGAGCAGTTCTTC
CASSLSGPYNEQFF
>NA|NA|TRBV9|TRBJ1-4
TGTGCCAGCAGCCCAGAGGGGGGGGATAATGAAAAACTGTTTTTT
CASSPEGGDNEKLFF